This record concerns one T cell receptor beta chain sequence. Antigen specificity is unknown. This entry is derived from a study of Ad26.COV2.S vaccination and SARS-CoV-2 variants. Study as a whole: The COV1001 Ad26.COV2.S trial arm included the donor. Ad26.COV2.S given intramuscularly, once or twice 56 days apart.

Treatment in this sample: roughly 20 received Ad26.COV2.S at low or high dose, single or two shots; about 5 received placebo; per-sample allocation not given. Day 63 following the first vaccine or placebo injection was when the samples were taken. The repertoire was sequenced with immunoSEQ multiplex PCR; TCRdb's copy has only in-frame clones and lacks some. This table has about 250,000 clones, around 90% appearing once. Germline V gives CDR1 SNHLY, CDR2 FYNNEI. Germline trimming cut 2 bases from V and 4 bases from J; bases unmatched to any gene: 7. The CDR3 covers 15 residues. Findings of the study overall: Those who received vaccine or placebo ended up with similar non-spike TCR breadth. Recipients given vaccine exceeded placebo recipients in spike-specific TCR breadth.

The origin of this receptor is a person aged 18-60 years who received the Ad26.COV2.S COVID-19 vaccine or a placebo. The chain is built from TRBV2 and TRBJ2-7; 8 bases are shared with TRBD2. The input for sequencing was peripheral blood, taken in a trial of Ad26.COV2.S vaccine versus placebo. CDR3 nucleotides: TGTGCCAGCAGTGAACGGCGGGGGGCCTTTTACGAGCAGTACTTC. This encodes CASSERRGAFYEQYF. Variable domain in full (rest from reference TRBV2 and TRBJ2-7): EPEVTQTPSHQVTQMGQEVILRCVPISNHLYFYWYRQILGQKVEFLVSFYNNEISEKSEIFDDQFSVERPDGSNFTLKIRSTKLEDSAMYFCASSERRGAFYEQYFGPGTRLTVT.